These T cell receptor beta chains were read from a single sample in a study of blood T cell repertoires in COVID-19. TCRdb keeps only in-frame clones here, not all; method: immunoSEQ multiplex PCR. The sample yields 50,000 to 65,000 clones, approximately 86% seen once. The specimen sequenced was peripheral blood. The receptors here all came from a man between 60 and 70 years old with acute or convalescent COVID-19. The CDR3 runs from the conserved cysteine through the conserved F or W. Each record gives: D gene, clone size, V gene, J gene, CDR3 protein, CDR3 DNA. The D gene is left open where the match is weak. Size is stated for part of the rows, as once, few or many counts, or as a class when the clone is expanded.

D gene: NA; clone size: NA; V gene: TRBV5-1; J gene: TRBJ2-7; CDR3 protein: CASSTTGSSYEQYF; CDR3 DNA: TGCGCCAGCAGCACCACAGGGTCTTCCTACGAGCAGTACTTC
D gene: TRBD2; clone size: NA; V gene: TRBV19; J gene: TRBJ2-3; CDR3 protein: CASSQTSGSTDTQYF; CDR3 DNA: TGTGCCAGTAGTCAGACTAGCGGGAGCACAGATACGCAGTATTTT
D gene: NA; clone size: NA; V gene: TRBV5-1; J gene: TRBJ2-7; CDR3 protein: CASSLRQGSYEQYF; CDR3 DNA: TGCGCCAGCAGCTTGCGTCAGGGAAGCTACGAGCAGTACTTC
D gene: NA; clone size: NA; V gene: TRBV30; J gene: TRBJ2-2; CDR3 protein: CAWRFGNTGELFF; CDR3 DNA: TGTGCCTGGAGGTTCGGGAACACCGGGGAGCTGTTTTTT
D gene: NA; clone size: NA; V gene: TRBV4-1; J gene: TRBJ2-5; CDR3 protein: CASSQVNLMAKETQYF; CDR3 DNA: TGCGCCAGCAGCCAAGTCAATCTGATGGCCAAGGAGACCCAGTACTTC
D gene: NA; clone size: once; V gene: TRBV5-1; J gene: TRBJ1-2; CDR3 protein: CASRNGGVGYTF; CDR3 DNA: TGCGCCAGCAGAAACGGAGGGGTCGGCTACACCTTC
D gene: NA; clone size: few; V gene: TRBV7-8; J gene: TRBJ1-2; CDR3 protein: CASSSARAGPYGYTF; CDR3 DNA: TGTGCCAGCAGCTCGGCGAGGGCCGGCCCCTATGGCTACACCTTC
D gene: NA; clone size: NA; V gene: TRBV7-3; J gene: TRBJ2-1; CDR3 protein: CASSLLAYNEQFF; CDR3 DNA: TGTGCCAGCAGCTTATTGGCTTACAATGAGCAGTTCTTC
D gene: NA; clone size: NA; V gene: TRBV2; J gene: TRBJ2-1; CDR3 protein: CASSENAVPGYNEQFF; CDR3 DNA: TGTGCCAGCAGTGAAAATGCGGTTCCTGGGTACAATGAGCAGTTCTTC
D gene: TRBD2; clone size: NA; V gene: TRBV24-1; J gene: TRBJ2-1; CDR3 protein: CATKGTSSGRDEQFF; CDR3 DNA: TGTGCCACCAAAGGGACCTCTAGCGGGAGGGATGAGCAGTTCTTC
D gene: TRBD2; clone size: NA; V gene: TRBV28; J gene: TRBJ2-4; CDR3 protein: CASQAWTSDNIQYF; CDR3 DNA: TGTGCCAGCCAAGCATGGACTAGCGACAACATTCAGTACTTC
D gene: NA; clone size: NA; V gene: TRBV9; J gene: TRBJ1-3; CDR3 protein: CASSAGNSGNTIYF; CDR3 DNA: TGTGCCAGCAGCGCGGGGAACTCTGGAAACACCATATATTTT
D gene: NA; clone size: NA; V gene: TRBV19; J gene: TRBJ1-6; CDR3 protein: CASSDENSPLHF; CDR3 DNA: TGTGCCAGTAGTGATGAGAATTCACCCCTCCACTTT
D gene: NA; clone size: once; V gene: TRBV6-5; J gene: TRBJ1-2; CDR3 protein: CATTNFRGYTF; CDR3 DNA: TGTGCCACCACTAACTTCCGTGGCTACACCTTC
D gene: NA; clone size: NA; V gene: TRBV28; J gene: TRBJ1-5; CDR3 protein: CASRFGGSGNQPQHF; CDR3 DNA: TGTGCCAGCCGTTTCGGGGGAAGTGGCAATCAGCCCCAGCATTTT
D gene: TRBD2; clone size: NA; V gene: TRBV27; J gene: TRBJ2-7; CDR3 protein: CASSLISGSKVYEQYF; CDR3 DNA: TGTGCCAGCAGTTTAATAAGCGGGAGTAAAGTGTACGAGCAGTACTTC
D gene: NA; clone size: NA; V gene: TRBV6-5; J gene: TRBJ1-3; CDR3 protein: CASRVNRVGNTIYF; CDR3 DNA: TGTGCCAGCAGAGTTAACAGGGTCGGAAACACCATATATTTT
D gene: NA; clone size: NA; V gene: TRBV7-9; J gene: TRBJ2-3; CDR3 protein: CASSLSTDTQYF; CDR3 DNA: TGTGCCAGCAGCCTTAGCACAGATACGCAGTATTTT
D gene: NA; clone size: NA; V gene: TRBV5-1; J gene: TRBJ1-5; CDR3 protein: CASSLTGLVGQPQHF; CDR3 DNA: TGCGCCAGCAGCTTGACAGGCCTGGTAGGTCAGCCCCAGCATTTT
D gene: TRBD1; clone size: NA; V gene: TRBV4-1; J gene: TRBJ1-2; CDR3 protein: CASSQPGQGASGYTF; CDR3 DNA: TGCGCCAGCAGCCAGCCGGGACAGGGGGCTTCTGGCTACACCTTC
D gene: TRBD1; clone size: NA; V gene: TRBV2; J gene: TRBJ1-3; CDR3 protein: CASSSYTGDSGNTIYF; CDR3 DNA: TGTGCCAGCAGTTCTTACACAGGGGACTCTGGAAACACCATATATTTT
D gene: NA; clone size: NA; V gene: TRBV14; J gene: TRBJ2-2; CDR3 protein: CASSQQRQGELFF; CDR3 DNA: TGTGCCAGCAGCCAACAGAGGCAGGGGGAGCTGTTTTTT
D gene: TRBD2; clone size: NA; V gene: TRBV27; J gene: TRBJ2-2; CDR3 protein: CASSFLASGTNTGELFF; CDR3 DNA: TGTGCCAGCAGTTTTTTGGCTAGCGGGACGAACACCGGGGAGCTGTTTTTT
D gene: NA; clone size: once; V gene: TRBV3-1/TRBV3-2; J gene: TRBJ2-5; CDR3 protein: CASSLGGGDETQYF; CDR3 DNA: TGTGCCAGCAGCCTCGGGGGTGGGGACGAGACCCAGTACTTC
D gene: TRBD1; clone size: NA; V gene: TRBV6-5; J gene: TRBJ1-5; CDR3 protein: CASSYGTGRNQPQHF; CDR3 DNA: TGTGCCAGCAGTTACGGGACAGGGAGAAATCAGCCCCAGCATTTT
D gene: NA; clone size: NA; V gene: TRBV20-1; J gene: TRBJ2-1; CDR3 protein: CSAQPGAQFF; CDR3 DNA: TGCAGTGCTCAACCGGGAGCACAGTTCTTC
D gene: TRBD1; clone size: NA; V gene: TRBV2; J gene: TRBJ1-6; CDR3 protein: CASSLQRTGGNRNSPLHF; CDR3 DNA: TGTGCCAGCAGTCTTCAACGAACAGGGGGCAATCGCAATTCACCCCTCCACTTT
D gene: NA; clone size: medium-sized; V gene: TRBV7-9; J gene: TRBJ2-5; CDR3 protein: CASSWLAEGLETQYF; CDR3 DNA: TGTGCCAGCAGCTGGTTAGCGGAGGGTTTAGAGACCCAGTACTTC
D gene: NA; clone size: NA; V gene: TRBV9; J gene: TRBJ2-7; CDR3 protein: CASSASGYEQYF; CDR3 DNA: TGTGCCAGCAGCGCTTCAGGATACGAGCAGTACTTC
D gene: TRBD1; clone size: NA; V gene: TRBV28; J gene: TRBJ1-4; CDR3 protein: CASSFPGTGNEKLFF; CDR3 DNA: TGTGCCAGCAGTTTTCCCGGGACAGGGAATGAAAAACTGTTTTTT
D gene: NA; clone size: NA; V gene: TRBV9; J gene: TRBJ2-3; CDR3 protein: CASSVARAGPTDTQYF; CDR3 DNA: TGTGCCAGCAGCGTAGCGCGTGCGGGGCCCACAGATACGCAGTATTTT
D gene: NA; clone size: NA; V gene: TRBV2; J gene: TRBJ1-5; CDR3 protein: CASSETAYQPQHF; CDR3 DNA: TGTGCCAGCAGTGAAACAGCCTATCAGCCCCAGCATTTT
D gene: TRBD1; clone size: NA; V gene: TRBV3-1/TRBV3-2; J gene: TRBJ2-7; CDR3 protein: CASSQRGGPYEQYF; CDR3 DNA: TGTGCCAGCAGCCAGAGAGGGGGCCCCTACGAGCAGTACTTC
D gene: TRBD1; clone size: NA; V gene: TRBV18; J gene: TRBJ2-2; CDR3 protein: CASPAAGTGWNTGELFF; CDR3 DNA: TGTGCCAGCCCCGCTGCAGGGACAGGGTGGAACACCGGGGAGCTGTTTTTT
D gene: TRBD2; clone size: NA; V gene: TRBV10-1; J gene: TRBJ2-1; CDR3 protein: CASSEGLAGHNEQFF; CDR3 DNA: TGCGCCAGCAGTGAGGGACTAGCGGGGCACAATGAGCAGTTCTTC